A single sample gave rise to the 15 T cell receptor beta chains below, sequenced in a study of blood T cell repertoires in COVID-19 (dated by TCRdb to about 2020). To prepare the library, the immunoSEQ multiplex PCR assay was applied. TCRdb's version of the immuneACCESS table is confined to in-frame rearrangements and falls short of the full clone set. An unresolved V gene accounts for under half of the shortfall where checked; the remainder is of unknown origin. The sample table shows about 400,000 clones, and roughly 90% are seen once. The top ten constitute roughly 2% of the sample. Sequenced sample: PBMCs or T cells enriched from blood (not recorded which). The receptors stem from a woman aged 40-49 years with acute COVID-19.

The V and J genes are TRBV5-1 and TRBJ1-6, with D maybe TRBD1 (5 bases). Trimming took off 3 bases at V and 7 bases at J, with 17 bases between the two ends. The CDR3 runs to 16 residues. Germline V CDR1 and CDR2: SGHRS, YFSETQ. The CDR3: CASSSWGEKGNSPLHF. The CDR3 nucleotides are TGCGCCAGCAGCTCCTGGGGGGAGAAGGGAAATTCACCCCTCCACTTT.

The V call is TRBV15, the J call TRBJ1-4, with 7 bases fitting TRBD1. Per the germline V gene, CDR1 is LNHNV and CDR2 is YYDKDF (reference sequence). Trimming removed 1 base from V and 4 bases from J; junction bases left unmatched: 6. The CDR3 sequence is 16 residues long. CDR3 DNA sequence: TGTGCCACCAGCAGAGTTCCGGGACAGCGTAATGAAAAACTGTTTTTT. It codes for CATSRVPGQRNEKLFF. The full variable domain, completed using reference TRBV15 and TRBJ1-4, is DAMVIQNPRYQVTQFGKPVTLSCSQTLNHNVMYWYQQKSSQAPKLLFHYYDKDFNNEADTPDNFQSRRPNTSFCFLDIRSPGLGDTAMYLCATSRVPGQRNEKLFFGSGTQLSVL.

V gene TRBV7-9 combines with J gene TRBJ1-2, with 10 bases fitting TRBD1. The germline CDR1 and CDR2 sequences are SEHNR and FQNEAQ (reference sequence). The CDR3 runs to 16 residues. Unmatched junction bases numbered 5, after V lost 4 bases and J lost 0 bases. CDR3 loop: CASSSHGQGANYGYTF. The CDR3 DNA reads TGTGCCAGCAGCTCACACGGACAGGGGGCTAACTATGGCTACACCTTC.

The rearrangement joins TRBV7-9 to TRBJ2-2; a weak D match, TRBD1 (6 bases). V dropped 5 bases and J dropped 2 bases, with 15 bases sitting between them. This CDR3 comprises 16 residues. CDR1 and CDR2 from the germline V gene are SEHNR and FQNEAQ (reference sequence). The CDR3 sequence is CASSPGTTLNTGELFF. The CDR3, as DNA: TGTGCCAGCAGCCCAGGGACAACTCTAAACACCGGGGAGCTGTTTTTT.

V and J are TRBV3-1 (or the pseudogene TRBV3-2) and TRBJ2-1; the match to TRBD2 covers 8 bases. The CDR3 runs to 12 residues. Germline V gives CDR1 LGHDT, CDR2 YNNKEL (reference sequence). J gave up 13 bases and V 5 bases, and 7 bases lay outside the gene matches. Here the CDR3 DNA reads TGTGCCAGCAGCTGGGAGACTAGCGCTCAGTTCTTC. Its protein is CASSWETSAQFF.

With regard to this clone: One end of the junction varies from germline; a read error may be responsible. The chain carries TRBV11-2 and TRBJ1-3, with a tentative D call TRBD1 (6 bases). Germline loops: CDR1 SGHAT, CDR2 FQNNGV. The CDR3 sequence is 12 residues long. Here the CDR3 reads CASSLGTVWDTF. CDR3 DNA sequence: TGTGCCAGCAGCTTAGGGACAGTTTGGGACACTTTT.

This clone appeared a single time. This sequence joins TRBV19 and TRBJ2-3, with 7 nucleotides matching TRBD2. Trimming took 4 bases from V and 4 from J; bases not matched to a gene: 5. Germline V gives CDR1 LNHDA, CDR2 SQIVND (reference sequence). The CDR3 is 14 residues long. CDR3 nucleotide sequence: TGTGCCAGTAGTAAGGGGAGGGAACCAGATACGCAGTATTTT. Protein sequence: CASSKGREPDTQYF.

As for this clone: This same CDR3 is encoded by further DNA sequences in the sample. The chain has TRBV7-9 and TRBJ2-3; D is undetermined. This CDR3 spans 14 amino acids. The ends were cut back, 1 base at V and 0 bases at J, with 5 bases in the middle. CDR1 SEHNR and CDR2 FQNEAQ come from the germline V gene (reference sequence). CDR3 in amino acids: CASSLDSSTDTQYF. The CDR3 nucleotides are TGTGCCAGCAGCTTAGACAGCAGCACAGATACGCAGTATTTT. The whole variable domain, filled in from reference TRBV7-9 and TRBJ2-3, reads DTGVSQNPRHKITKRGQNVTFRCDPISEHNRLYWYRQTLGQGPEFLTYFQNEAQLEKSRLLSDRFSAERPKGSFSTLEIQRTEQGDSAMYLCASSLDSSTDTQYFGPGTRLTVL.

V is TRBV5-1 and J is TRBJ1-2; 11 positions match TRBD1. After removal of 3 bases from V and 3 bases from J, the junction contained 4 bases not matched to a gene. Looked up from germline, CDR1 is SGHRS and CDR2 is YFSETQ. The CDR3 covers 15 residues. In nucleotides, the CDR3 is TGCGCCAGCAGCTCGGGACAGGGGGGAGACTATGGCTACACCTTC. Its protein is CASSSGQGGDYGYTF.

The J gene is TRBJ1-2, the V gene TRBV3-1 (or the pseudogene TRBV3-2); D unclear. The length of the CDR3 is 16 residues. The germline V gene encodes CDR1 LGHDT and CDR2 YNNKEL (reference sequence). V gave up 0 bases and J gave up 3 bases, with 14 bases separating them. The CDR3 sequence: CASSQEGRDFYYGYTF. In DNA form, the CDR3 reads TGTGCCAGCAGCCAAGAAGGGCGGGATTTCTACTATGGCTACACCTTC.

This chain uses TRBV30 with TRBJ2-2, with TRBD2 matching over 10 bases. The V gene's germline CDR1 is GTSNPN and CDR2 SVGIG (reference sequence). Trimming removed 0 bases from V and 1 base from J; junction bases left unmatched: 5. This CDR3 region has 17 residues. CDR3 sequence reads: CAWSVPSGGLNTGELFF. CDR3 bases: TGTGCCTGGAGTGTACCTAGCGGGGGCCTGAACACCGGGGAGCTGTTTTTT.

The chain links TRBV24-1 to TRBJ2-2, with D possibly matching TRBD2 (6 bases). Trimming left V 4 bases short and J 6 bases short, with 14 bases between. This CDR3 region has 15 residues. From germline, CDR1 is KGHDR and CDR2 SFDVKD. The CDR3 sequence: CATSDPRDFSGELFF. The CDR3 region has the DNA TGTGCCACCAGTGACCCACGGGACTTCTCCGGGGAGCTGTTTTTT.

This clone was recorded a few times. V is TRBV2 and J is TRBJ1-2; D is uncertain. Per germline, CDR1 SNHLY and CDR2 FYNNEI. The V and J ends lost 7 bases and 1 base respectively, with 10 bases between them. The CDR3 is made up of 13 amino acids. CDR3 in amino acids: CASKRQSNYGYTF. The CDR3 region has the DNA TGTGCCAGCAAGAGGCAGAGTAACTATGGCTACACCTTC.

V and J are TRBV3-1 (or the pseudogene TRBV3-2) and TRBJ2-3; 10 bases align to TRBD2. The ends lost 10 bases at V and 4 bases at J; junction bases unmatched: 11. Germline V gives CDR1 LGHDT, CDR2 YNNKEL (reference sequence). The CDR3 contains 15 residues. The CDR3 nucleotides read TGTGCCACCCGGTCGGAGCGGGGGGGTTCAGATACGCAGTATTTT. Protein sequence: CATRSERGGSDTQYF.

This clone came up a few times. This chain connects TRBV10-3 to TRBJ2-1, with 8 bases identical to TRBD2. The CDR3 extends over 12 amino acids. V lost 6 bases, J lost 8 bases, and 3 bases stayed unmatched. Germline V gives CDR1 ENHRY, CDR2 SYGVKD. CDR3 DNA sequence: TGTGCCATCAGCGGGGGGGGCGATGAGCAGTTCTTC. Its protein product is CAISGGGDEQFF.